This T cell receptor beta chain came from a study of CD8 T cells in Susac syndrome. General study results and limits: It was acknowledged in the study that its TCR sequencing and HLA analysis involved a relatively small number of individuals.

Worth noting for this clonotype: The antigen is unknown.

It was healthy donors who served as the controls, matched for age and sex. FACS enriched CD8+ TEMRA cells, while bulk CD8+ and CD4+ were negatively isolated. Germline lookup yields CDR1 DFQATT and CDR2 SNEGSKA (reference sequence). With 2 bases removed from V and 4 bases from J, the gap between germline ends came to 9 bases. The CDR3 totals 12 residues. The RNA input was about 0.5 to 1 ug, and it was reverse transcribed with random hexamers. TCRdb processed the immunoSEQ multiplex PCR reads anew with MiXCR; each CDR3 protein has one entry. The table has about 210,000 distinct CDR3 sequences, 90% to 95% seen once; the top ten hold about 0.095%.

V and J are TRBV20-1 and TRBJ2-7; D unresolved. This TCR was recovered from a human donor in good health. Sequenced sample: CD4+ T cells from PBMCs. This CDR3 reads CSARMTGYEQYF. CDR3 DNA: TGCAGTGCTAGAATGACGGGTTACGAGCAGTACTTC.